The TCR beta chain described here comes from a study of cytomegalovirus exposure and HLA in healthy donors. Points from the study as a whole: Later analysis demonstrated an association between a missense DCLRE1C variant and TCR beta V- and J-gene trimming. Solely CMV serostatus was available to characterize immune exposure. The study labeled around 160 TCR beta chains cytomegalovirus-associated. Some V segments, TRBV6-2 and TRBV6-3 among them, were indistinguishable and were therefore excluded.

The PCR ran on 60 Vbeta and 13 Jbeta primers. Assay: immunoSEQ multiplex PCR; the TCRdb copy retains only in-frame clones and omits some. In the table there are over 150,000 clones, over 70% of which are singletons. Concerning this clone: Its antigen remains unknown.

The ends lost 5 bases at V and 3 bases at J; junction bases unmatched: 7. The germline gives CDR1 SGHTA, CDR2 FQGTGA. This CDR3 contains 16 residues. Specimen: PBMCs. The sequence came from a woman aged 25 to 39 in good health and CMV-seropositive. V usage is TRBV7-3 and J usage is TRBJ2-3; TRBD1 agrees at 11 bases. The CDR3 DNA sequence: TGTGCCAGCAGCCCTTCCGGGACAGGGGGAACAGATACGCAGTATTTT. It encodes CASSPSGTGGTDTQYF.